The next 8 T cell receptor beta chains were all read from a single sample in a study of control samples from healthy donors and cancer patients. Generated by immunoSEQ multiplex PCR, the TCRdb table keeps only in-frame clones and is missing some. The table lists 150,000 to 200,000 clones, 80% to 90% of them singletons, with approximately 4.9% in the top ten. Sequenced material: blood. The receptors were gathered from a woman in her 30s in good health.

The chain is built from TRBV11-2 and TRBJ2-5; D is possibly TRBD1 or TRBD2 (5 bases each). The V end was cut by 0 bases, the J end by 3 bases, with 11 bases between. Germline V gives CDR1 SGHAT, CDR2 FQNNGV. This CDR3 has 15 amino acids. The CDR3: CASSLEWDHKETQYF. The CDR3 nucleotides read TGTGCCAGCAGCTTAGAGTGGGACCATAAAGAGACCCAGTACTTC.

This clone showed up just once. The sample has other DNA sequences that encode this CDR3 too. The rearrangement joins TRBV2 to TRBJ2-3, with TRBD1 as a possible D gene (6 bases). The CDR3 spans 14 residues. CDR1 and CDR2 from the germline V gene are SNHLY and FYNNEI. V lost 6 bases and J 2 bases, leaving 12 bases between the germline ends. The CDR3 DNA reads TGTGCCAGCAGCACACAGGGTATCACAGATACGCAGTATTTT. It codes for CASSTQGITDTQYF.

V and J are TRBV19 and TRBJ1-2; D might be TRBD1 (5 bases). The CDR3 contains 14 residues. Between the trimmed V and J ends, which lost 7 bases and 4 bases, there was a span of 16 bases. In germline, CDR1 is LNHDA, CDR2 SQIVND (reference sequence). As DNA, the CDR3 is TGTGCCAGTACTATCGGTCGGGGCGTCTATGGCTACACCTTC. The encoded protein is CASTIGRGVYGYTF.

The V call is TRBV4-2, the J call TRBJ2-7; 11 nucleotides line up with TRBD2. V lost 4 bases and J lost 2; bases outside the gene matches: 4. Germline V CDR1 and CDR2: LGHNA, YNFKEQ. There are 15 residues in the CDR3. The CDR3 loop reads CASSPGLAATYEQYF. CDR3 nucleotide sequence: TGTGCCAGCAGCCCGGGACTAGCGGCGACCTACGAGCAGTACTTC.

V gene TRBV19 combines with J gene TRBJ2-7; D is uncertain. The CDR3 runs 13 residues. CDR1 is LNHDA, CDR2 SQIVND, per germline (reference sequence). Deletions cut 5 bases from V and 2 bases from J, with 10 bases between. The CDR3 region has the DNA TGTGCCAGTAGTGTAACAGCTACCTACGAGCAGTACTTC. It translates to CASSVTATYEQYF.

The CDR3 sequence is CATSLGTGVTGELFF. Written as DNA, the CDR3 is TGTGCCACCAGCCTCGGGACAGGGGTAACCGGGGAGCTGTTTTTT. The chain carries TRBV15 and TRBJ2-2; 10 positions match TRBD1. V was clipped by 5 bases and J by 5 bases; unmatched bases: 5. This CDR3 is built from 15 residues. CDR1 LNHNV and CDR2 YYDKDF come from the germline V gene (reference sequence).

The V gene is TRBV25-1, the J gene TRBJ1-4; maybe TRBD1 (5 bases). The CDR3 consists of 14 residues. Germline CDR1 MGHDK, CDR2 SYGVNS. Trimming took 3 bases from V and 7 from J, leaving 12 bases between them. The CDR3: CASSEGQGFEKLFF. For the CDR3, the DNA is TGTGCCAGCAGTGAGGGGCAGGGCTTTGAAAAACTGTTTTTT.

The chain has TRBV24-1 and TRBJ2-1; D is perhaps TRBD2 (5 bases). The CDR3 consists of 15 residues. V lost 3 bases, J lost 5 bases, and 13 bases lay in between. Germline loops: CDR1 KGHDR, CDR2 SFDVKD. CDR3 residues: CATSDTPGKHNEQFF. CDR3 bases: TGTGCCACCAGTGATACTCCGGGGAAACACAATGAGCAGTTCTTC.